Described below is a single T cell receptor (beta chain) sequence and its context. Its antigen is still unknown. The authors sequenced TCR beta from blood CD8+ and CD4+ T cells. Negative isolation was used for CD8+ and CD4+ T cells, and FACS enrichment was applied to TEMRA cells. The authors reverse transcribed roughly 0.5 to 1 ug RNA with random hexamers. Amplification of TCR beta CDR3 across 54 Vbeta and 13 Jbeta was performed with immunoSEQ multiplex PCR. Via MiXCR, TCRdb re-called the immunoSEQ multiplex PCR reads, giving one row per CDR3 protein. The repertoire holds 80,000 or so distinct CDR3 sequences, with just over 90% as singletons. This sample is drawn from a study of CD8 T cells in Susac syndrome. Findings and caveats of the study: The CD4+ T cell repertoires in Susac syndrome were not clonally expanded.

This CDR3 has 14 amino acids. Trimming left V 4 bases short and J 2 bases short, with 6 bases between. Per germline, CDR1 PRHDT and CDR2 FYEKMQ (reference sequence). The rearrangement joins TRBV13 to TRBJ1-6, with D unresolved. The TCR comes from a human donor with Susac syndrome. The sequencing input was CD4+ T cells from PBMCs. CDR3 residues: CASSSEPYNSPLHF. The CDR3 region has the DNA TGTGCCAGCAGCTCAGAACCCTATAATTCACCCCTCCACTTT. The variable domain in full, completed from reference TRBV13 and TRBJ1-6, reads AAGVIQSPRHLIKEKRETATLKCYPIPRHDTVYWYQQGPGQDPQFLISFYEKMQSDKGSIPDRFSAQQFSDYHSELNMSSLELGDSALYFCASSSEPYNSPLHFGNGTRLTVT.